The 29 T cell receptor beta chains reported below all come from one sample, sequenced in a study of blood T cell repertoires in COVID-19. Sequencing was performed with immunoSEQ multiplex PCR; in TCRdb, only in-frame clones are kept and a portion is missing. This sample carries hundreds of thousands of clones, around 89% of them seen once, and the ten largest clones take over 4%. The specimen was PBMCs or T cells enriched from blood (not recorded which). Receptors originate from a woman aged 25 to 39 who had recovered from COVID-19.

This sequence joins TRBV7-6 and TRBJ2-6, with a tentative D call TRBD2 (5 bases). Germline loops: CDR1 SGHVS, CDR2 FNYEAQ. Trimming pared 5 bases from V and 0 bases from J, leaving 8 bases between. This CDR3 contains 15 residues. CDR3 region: CASSLEGSGANVLTF. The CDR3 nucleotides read TGTGCCAGCAGCCTCGAGGGCTCTGGGGCCAACGTCCTGACTTTC.

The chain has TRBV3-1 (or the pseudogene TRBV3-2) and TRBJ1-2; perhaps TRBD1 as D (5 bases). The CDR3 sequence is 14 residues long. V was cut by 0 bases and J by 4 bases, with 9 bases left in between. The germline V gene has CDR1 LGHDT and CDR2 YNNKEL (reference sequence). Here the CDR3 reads CASSQDTGPYGYTF. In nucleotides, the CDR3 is TGTGCCAGCAGCCAAGACACAGGACCCTATGGCTACACCTTC.

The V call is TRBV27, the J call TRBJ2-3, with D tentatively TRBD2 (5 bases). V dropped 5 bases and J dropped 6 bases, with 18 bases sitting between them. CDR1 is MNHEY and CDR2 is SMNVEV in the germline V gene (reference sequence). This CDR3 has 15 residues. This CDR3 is CASSPKRAQVDTQYF. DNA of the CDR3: TGTGCCAGCAGTCCCAAGAGGGCCCAAGTGGATACGCAGTATTTT.

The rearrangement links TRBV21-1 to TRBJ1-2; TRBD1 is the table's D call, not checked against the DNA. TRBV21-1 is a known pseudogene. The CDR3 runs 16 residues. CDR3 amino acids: CASSNLRQGDDYGYTF. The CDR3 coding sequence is TGTGCCAGCAGCAACCTAAGACAGGGGGACGACTATGGCTACACCTTC.

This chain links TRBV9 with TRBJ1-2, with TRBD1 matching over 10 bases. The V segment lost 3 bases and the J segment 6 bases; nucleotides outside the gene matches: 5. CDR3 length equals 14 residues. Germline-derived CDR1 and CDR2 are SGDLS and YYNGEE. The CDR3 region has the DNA TGTGCCAGCAGCGCCGTCGGACAGGGGGATGGCTACACCTTC. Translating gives CASSAVGQGDGYTF. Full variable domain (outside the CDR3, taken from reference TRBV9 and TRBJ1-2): DSGVTQTPKHLITATGQRVTLRCSPRSGDLSVYWYQQSLDQGLQFLIQYYNGEERAKGNILERFSAQQFPDLHSELNLSSLELGDSALYFCASSAVGQGDGYTFGSGTRLTVV.

CDR3 sequence (DNA): TGTGCCAGCAGCTTACAGGACAGGGTGGGGAGTGGCTACACCTTC. Translated: CASSLQDRVGSGYTF. The chain couples TRBV7-9 to TRBJ1-2; 8 bases fit TRBD1. J gave up 7 bases and V 2 bases, and 9 bases lay outside the gene matches. The germline V gene has CDR1 SEHNR and CDR2 FQNEAQ (reference sequence). The CDR3 consists of 15 residues.

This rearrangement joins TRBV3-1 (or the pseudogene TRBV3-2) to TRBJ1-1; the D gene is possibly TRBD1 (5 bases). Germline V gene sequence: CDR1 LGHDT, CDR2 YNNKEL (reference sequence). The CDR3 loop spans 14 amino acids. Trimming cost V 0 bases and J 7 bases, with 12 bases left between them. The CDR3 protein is CASSQDQGPGEAFF. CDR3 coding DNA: TGTGCCAGCAGCCAAGATCAGGGTCCGGGTGAAGCTTTCTTT.

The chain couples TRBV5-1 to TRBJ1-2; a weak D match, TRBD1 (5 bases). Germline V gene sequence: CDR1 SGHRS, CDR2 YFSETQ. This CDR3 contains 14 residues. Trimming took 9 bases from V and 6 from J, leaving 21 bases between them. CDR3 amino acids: CATTLTGGEDGYTF. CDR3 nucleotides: TGCGCCACTACGCTGACCGGAGGGGAGGATGGCTACACCTTC.

CDR3 sequence (DNA): TGTGCCAGTAGTTATGGGGCACCTAATGAAAAACTGTTTTTT. The encoded protein is CASSYGAPNEKLFF. The V and J genes are TRBV19 and TRBJ1-4; possible D gene TRBD1, 5 bases. The V end was cut by 5 bases, the J end by 3 bases, with 10 bases between. Germline CDR1 and CDR2: LNHDA and SQIVND (reference sequence). CDR3 size: 14 residues.

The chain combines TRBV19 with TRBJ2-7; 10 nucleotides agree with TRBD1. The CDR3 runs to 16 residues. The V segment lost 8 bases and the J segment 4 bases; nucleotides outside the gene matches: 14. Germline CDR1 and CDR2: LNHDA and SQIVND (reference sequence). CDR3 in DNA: TGTGCCAGTGGTGTACTTCCGGGACAGGGGAGGTACGAGCAGTACTTC. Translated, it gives CASGVLPGQGRYEQYF.

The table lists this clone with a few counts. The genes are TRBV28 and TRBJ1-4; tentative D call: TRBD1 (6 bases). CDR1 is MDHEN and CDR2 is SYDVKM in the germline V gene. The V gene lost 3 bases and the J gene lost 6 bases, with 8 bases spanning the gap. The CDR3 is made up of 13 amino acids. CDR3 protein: CASSFGGHEKLFF. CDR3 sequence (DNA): TGTGCCAGCAGTTTCGGGGGGCATGAAAAACTGTTTTTT.

The CDR3 DNA sequence: TGTGCCAGCAGCTCTCAGGGGACTACGGGCTACACCTTC. This gives the protein CASSSQGTTGYTF. This sequence joins TRBV7-3 and TRBJ1-2; D might be TRBD1 (6 bases). The germline CDR1 and CDR2 sequences are SGHTA and FQGTGA. The CDR3 spans 13 residues. V was cut by 4 bases and J by 8 bases, with 14 bases left in between.

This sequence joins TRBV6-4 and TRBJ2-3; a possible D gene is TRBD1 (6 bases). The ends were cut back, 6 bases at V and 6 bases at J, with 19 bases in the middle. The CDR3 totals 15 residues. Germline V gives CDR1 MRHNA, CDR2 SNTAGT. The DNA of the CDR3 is TGTGCCAGCAGCATCACCGGGACAACGACGGATACGCAGTATTTT. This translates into CASSITGTTTDTQYF.

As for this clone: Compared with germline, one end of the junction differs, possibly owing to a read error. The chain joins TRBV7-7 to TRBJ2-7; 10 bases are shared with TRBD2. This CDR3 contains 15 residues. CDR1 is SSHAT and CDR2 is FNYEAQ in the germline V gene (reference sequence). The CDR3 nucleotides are TGTGCTAGCAGCTTAGGAGTAGCGGGAGGTTCAGAGCAGTACTTC. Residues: CASSLGVAGGSEQYF.

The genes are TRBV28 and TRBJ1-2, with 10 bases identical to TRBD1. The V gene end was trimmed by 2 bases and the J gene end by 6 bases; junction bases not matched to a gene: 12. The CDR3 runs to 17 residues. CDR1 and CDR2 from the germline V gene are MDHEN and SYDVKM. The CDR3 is CASSLDRGPSPRDGYTF. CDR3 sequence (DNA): TGTGCCAGCAGTTTAGACAGGGGGCCGTCTCCCCGCGATGGCTACACCTTC.

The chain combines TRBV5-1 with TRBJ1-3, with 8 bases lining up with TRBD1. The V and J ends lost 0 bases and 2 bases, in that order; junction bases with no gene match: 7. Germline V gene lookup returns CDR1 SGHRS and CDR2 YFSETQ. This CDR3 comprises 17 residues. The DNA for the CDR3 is TGCGCCAGCAGCTTGGACCCGCCGGACAGGGCTGGAAACACCATATATTTT. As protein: CASSLDPPDRAGNTIYF.

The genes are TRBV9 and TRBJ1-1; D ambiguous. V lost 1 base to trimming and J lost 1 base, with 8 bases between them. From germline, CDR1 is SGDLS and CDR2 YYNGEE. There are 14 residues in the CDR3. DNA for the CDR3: TGTGCCAGCAGCGTATCCCTCCGGAACACTGAAGCTTTCTTT. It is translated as CASSVSLRNTEAFF.

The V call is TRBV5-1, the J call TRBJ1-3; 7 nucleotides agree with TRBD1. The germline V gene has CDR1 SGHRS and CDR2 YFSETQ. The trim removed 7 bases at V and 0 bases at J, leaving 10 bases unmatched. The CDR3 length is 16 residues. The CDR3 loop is CASREGAATSGNTIYF. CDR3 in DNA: TGCGCCAGCCGCGAGGGGGCCGCCACCTCTGGAAACACCATATATTTT.

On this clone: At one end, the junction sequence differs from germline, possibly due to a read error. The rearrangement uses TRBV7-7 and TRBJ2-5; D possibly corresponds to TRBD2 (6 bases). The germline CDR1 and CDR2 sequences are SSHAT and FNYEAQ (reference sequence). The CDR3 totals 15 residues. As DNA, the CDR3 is TGTGCTAGCAGCCTAACGGCACCCGGAGGGGAGACCCAGTACTTC. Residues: CASSLTAPGGETQYF.

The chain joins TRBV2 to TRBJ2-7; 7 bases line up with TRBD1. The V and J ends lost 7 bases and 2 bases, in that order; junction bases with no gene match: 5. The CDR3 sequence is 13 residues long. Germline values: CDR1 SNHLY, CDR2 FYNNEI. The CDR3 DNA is TGTGCCAGCATTGAGGACAGGACCTACGAGCAGTACTTC. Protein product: CASIEDRTYEQYF.

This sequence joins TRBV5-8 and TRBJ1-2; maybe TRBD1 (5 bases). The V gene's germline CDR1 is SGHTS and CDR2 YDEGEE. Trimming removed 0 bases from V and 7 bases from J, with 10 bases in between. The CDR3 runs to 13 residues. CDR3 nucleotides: TGTGCCAGCAGCTTGGCCCGGACATCTGGCTACACCTTC. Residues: CASSLARTSGYTF.

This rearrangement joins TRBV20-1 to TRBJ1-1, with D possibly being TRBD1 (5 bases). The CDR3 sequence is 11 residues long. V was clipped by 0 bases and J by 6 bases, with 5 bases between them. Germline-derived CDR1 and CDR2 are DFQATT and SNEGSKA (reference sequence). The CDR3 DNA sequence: TGCAGTGCTAGAGAAGGGGCTGAAGCTTTCTTT. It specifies CSAREGAEAFF.

DNA for the CDR3: TGTGCCAGCAGTTTATCGTGGAGGGGTGGTTCACCCCTCCACTTT. Translating gives CASSLSWRGGSPLHF. This rearrangement joins TRBV27 to TRBJ1-6, with D maybe TRBD1 (5 bases). The germline V and J ends were trimmed by 0 bases and 9 bases, with 12 bases remaining between them. Per the germline V gene, CDR1 is MNHEY and CDR2 is SMNVEV (reference sequence). The CDR3 consists of 15 residues.

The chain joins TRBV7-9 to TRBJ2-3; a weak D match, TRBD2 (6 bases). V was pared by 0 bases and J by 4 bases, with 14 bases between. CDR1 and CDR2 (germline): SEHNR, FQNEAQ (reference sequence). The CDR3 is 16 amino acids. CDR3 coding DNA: TGTGCCAGCAGCTTAGCGTGGGGGGATCCCGCAGATACGCAGTATTTT. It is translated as CASSLAWGDPADTQYF.

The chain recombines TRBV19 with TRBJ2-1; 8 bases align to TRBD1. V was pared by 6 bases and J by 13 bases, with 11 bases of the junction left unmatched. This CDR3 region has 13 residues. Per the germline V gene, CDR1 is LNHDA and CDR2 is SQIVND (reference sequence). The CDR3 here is CASRKKTGTGQFF. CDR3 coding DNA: TGTGCCAGTAGAAAAAAAACCGGGACAGGACAGTTCTTC.

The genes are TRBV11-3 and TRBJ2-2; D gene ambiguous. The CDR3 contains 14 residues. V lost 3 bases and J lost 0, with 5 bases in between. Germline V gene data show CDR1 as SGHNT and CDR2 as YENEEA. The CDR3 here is CASSLAANTGELFF. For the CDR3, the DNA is TGTGCCAGCAGCTTGGCAGCGAACACCGGGGAGCTGTTTTTT.

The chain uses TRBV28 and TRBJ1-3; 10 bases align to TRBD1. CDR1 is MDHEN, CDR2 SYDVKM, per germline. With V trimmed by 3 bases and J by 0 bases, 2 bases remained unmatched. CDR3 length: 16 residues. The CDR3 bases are TGTGCCAGCAGTTTCGGGACAGGGGTCTCTGGAAACACCATATATTTT. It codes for CASSFGTGVSGNTIYF. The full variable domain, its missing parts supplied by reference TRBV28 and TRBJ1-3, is DVKVTQSSRYLVKRTGEKVFLECVQDMDHENMFWYRQDPGLGLRLIYFSYDVKMKEKGDIPEGYSVSREKKERFSLILESASTNQTSMYLCASSFGTGVSGNTIYFGEGSWLTVV.

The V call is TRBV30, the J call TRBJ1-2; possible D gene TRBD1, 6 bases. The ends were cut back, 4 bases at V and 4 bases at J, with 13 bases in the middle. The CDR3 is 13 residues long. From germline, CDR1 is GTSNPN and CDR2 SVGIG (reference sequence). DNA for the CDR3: TGTGCCTGGAACCCAGGGGCAATCTATGGCTACACCTTC. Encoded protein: CAWNPGAIYGYTF.

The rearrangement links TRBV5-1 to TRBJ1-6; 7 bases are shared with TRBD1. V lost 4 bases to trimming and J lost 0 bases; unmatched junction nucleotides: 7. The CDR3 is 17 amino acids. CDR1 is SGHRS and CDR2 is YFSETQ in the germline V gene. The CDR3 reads CASSPNRDSSYNSPLHF. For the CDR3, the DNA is TGCGCCAGCAGCCCGAACCGGGACAGCTCCTATAATTCACCCCTCCACTTT.